The 11 T cell receptor beta chains listed next were all sequenced from one sample in a study of shared clonotypes between healthy human individuals (dated by TCRdb to about 2020). The library was obtained by the immunoSEQ multiplex PCR assay. Imported from immuneACCESS, the table was reduced by TCRdb to in-frame sequences with V and J called. These copies leave out some clones; in studies compared against another copy, an unresolved V gene accounts for under half, and the cause of the remainder is not known. For this sample there are nearly 600,000 clones; 95% to 96% appear just once. Together, the top ten hold 0.11% of the sample. CD8 naive samples were obtained by positive selection for CCR7 among CD45RO-negative cells, yielding a CD45RA+CCR7+ population from which TemRA cells were excluded. The sequencing input was naive CD8+ T cells sorted from blood. The cell subset or site tag for this specimen amounts to: CD45RA+CCR7+. These receptors came from a woman in her twenties or thirties in good health.

The chain links TRBV5-1 to TRBJ2-1, with D perhaps matching TRBD1 or TRBD2 (5 bases each). This CDR3 comprises 14 residues. The germline gives CDR1 SGHRS, CDR2 YFSETQ. Trimming shortened V by 3 bases and J by 9 bases, and 16 bases separated the two germline ends. Here the CDR3 reads CASSWGRTGGEQFF. In nucleotides, the CDR3 is TGCGCCAGCAGCTGGGGCCGGACTGGGGGTGAGCAGTTCTTC.

This chain links TRBV27 with TRBJ1-2; TRBD1 might be the D (5 bases). The CDR3 totals 13 residues. The germline V gene has CDR1 MNHEY and CDR2 SMNVEV (reference sequence). Trimming shortened V by 4 bases and J by 4 bases, and 10 bases separated the two germline ends. CDR3 loop: CASSSGIGYGYTF. CDR3 nucleotides: TGTGCCAGCAGTTCAGGGATAGGCTATGGCTACACCTTC.

CDR3 sequence (DNA): TGTGCCACCAGCAGAGATAAGAAGACTGGAAACACCATATATTTT. Translating it yields CATSRDKKTGNTIYF. The rearrangement links TRBV15 to TRBJ1-3; D gene ambiguous. The CDR3 has 15 residues. In germline, CDR1 is LNHNV, CDR2 YYDKDF (reference sequence). V lost 0 bases to trimming and J lost 2 bases, with 8 bases between them.

This clone was detected once. The chain recombines TRBV7-9 with TRBJ2-7; 8 nucleotides line up with TRBD1. This CDR3 spans 15 amino acids. V was clipped by 7 bases and J by 2 bases; unmatched bases: 10. The germline CDR1 and CDR2 sequences are SEHNR and FQNEAQ (reference sequence). The DNA of the CDR3 is TGTGCCAGCACCCTGGTGGGGACAGGAACCTACGAGCAGTACTTC. Its translation is CASTLVGTGTYEQYF. Drawing the rest from reference TRBV7-9 and TRBJ2-7, the complete variable domain is DTGVSQNPRHKITKRGQNVTFRCDPISEHNRLYWYRQTLGQGPEFLTYFQNEAQLEKSRLLSDRFSAERPKGSFSTLEIQRTEQGDSAMYLCASTLVGTGTYEQYFGPGTRLTVT.

The CDR3 protein is CASSPLGQDDGTGELFF. For the CDR3, the DNA is TGTGCCAGCAGCCCCCTCGGACAGGACGATGGCACCGGGGAGCTGTTTTTT. The V call is TRBV4-2, the J call TRBJ2-2; TRBD1 aligns across 7 bases. The germline V gene has CDR1 LGHNA and CDR2 YNFKEQ. This CDR3 is built from 17 residues. J gave up 4 bases and V 4 bases, and 12 bases lay outside the gene matches.

The rearrangement joins TRBV19 to TRBJ1-3; D not certain. The CDR3 has 14 amino acids. CDR1 is LNHDA and CDR2 is SQIVND in the germline V gene (reference sequence). Trimming took 4 bases from V and 2 from J, leaving 9 bases between them. The CDR3 reads CASSRSAPGNTIYF. Written as DNA, the CDR3 is TGTGCCAGTAGTAGATCAGCGCCTGGAAACACCATATATTTT.

The chain carries TRBV9 and TRBJ1-1; no definite D call. Germline V gene lookup returns CDR1 SGDLS and CDR2 YYNGEE. The CDR3 covers 13 residues. Trimming took 1 base from V and 0 from J, leaving 4 bases between them. In nucleotides, the CDR3 is TGTGCCAGCAGCGTAAAGTTGAACACTGAAGCTTTCTTT. This codes for CASSVKLNTEAFF.

This rearrangement joins TRBV27 to TRBJ2-1, with 12 bases identical to TRBD2. This CDR3 is built from 15 residues. V dropped 5 bases and J dropped 12; count of bases not matched to a gene: 11. From germline, CDR1 is MNHEY and CDR2 SMNVEV (reference sequence). CDR3 coding DNA: TGTGCCAGCAGTCCAACTCCCCGGACTAGCGGGACGCAGTTCTTC. This gives the protein CASSPTPRTSGTQFF.

The chain couples TRBV5-8 to TRBJ2-7, with TRBD1 matching 9 bases. The ends lost 1 base at V and 5 bases at J; junction bases unmatched: 10. CDR1 is SGHTS and CDR2 is YDEGEE in the germline V gene. This CDR3 has 16 residues. CDR3 coding DNA: TGTGCCAGCAGCTTGTTTTTATCCGGACAGGGGAACGAGCAGTACTTC. Translating it yields CASSLFLSGQGNEQYF.

V and J are TRBV4-1 and TRBJ2-7; tentatively, D is TRBD2 (5 bases). This CDR3 contains 12 residues. V gave up 3 bases and J gave up 6 bases, with 9 bases separating them. Germline V CDR1 and CDR2: MGHRA, YSYEKL. In nucleotides, the CDR3 is TGCGCCAGCAGCCACTCGAGCGGCGAGCAGTACTTC. Its translation is CASSHSSGEQYF.

A remark on this clone: The same CDR3 is also encoded by other DNA sequences in this sample. The chain combines TRBV5-4 with TRBJ2-5; the D gene is possibly TRBD2 (5 bases). The CDR3 is 13 residues long. Trimming took 0 bases from V and 4 from J, leaving 7 bases between them. Germline V gene lookup returns CDR1 SGHNT and CDR2 YYREEE (reference sequence). CDR3 sequence reads: CASSLEAAETQYF. CDR3 sequence (DNA): TGTGCCAGCAGCTTGGAAGCGGCAGAGACCCAGTACTTC. Based on the CDR3 plus reference TRBV5-4 and TRBJ2-5, the full variable domain is ETGVTQSPTHLIKTRGQQVTLRCSSQSGHNTVSWYQQALGQGPQFIFQYYREEENGRGNFPPRFSGLQFPNYSSELNVNALELDDSALYLCASSLEAAETQYFGPGTRLLVL.